This entry lists 20 T cell receptor beta chains sequenced from one sample in a study of OX40 agonist ivuxolimab in advanced cancers. Sequenced by immunoSEQ multiplex PCR; TCRdb stores in-frame clones only, minus some. The table shows more than 60,000 clones, with under 95% occurring only once. Material: CD4+ or CD8+ T cells sorted from blood, obtained in a trial of the OX40 agonist ivuxolimab. The receptors derive from an adult with an advanced solid tumor such as melanoma, head and neck, liver or kidney cancer.

The rearrangement joins TRBV2 to TRBJ2-7, with a tentative D call TRBD2 (6 bases). CDR1 is SNHLY, CDR2 FYNNEI, per germline. This CDR3 is 14 amino acids long. The V end was cut by 1 base, the J end by 1 base, with 8 bases between. The CDR3 DNA reads as TGTGCCAGCAGTGAAGGGGCGGGGTCCTACGAGCAGTACTTC. Its protein product is CASSEGAGSYEQYF.

The genes are TRBV11-2 and TRBJ1-3; perhaps TRBD1 as D (5 bases). In germline, CDR1 is SGHAT, CDR2 FQNNGV. Trimming cost V 5 bases and J 3 bases, with 11 bases left between them. The CDR3 is 14 amino acids. CDR3 sequence: CASSPQGGGNTIYF. CDR3 bases: TGTGCCAGCAGCCCTCAGGGAGGTGGAAACACCATATATTTT.

This clone was seen only a few times. Other DNA sequences in the sample encode the same CDR3. The rearrangement links TRBV6-6 to TRBJ2-7, with 9 bases lining up with TRBD1. CDR3 length equals 14 residues. The trim removed 2 bases at V and 4 bases at J, leaving 3 bases unmatched. The germline V gene has CDR1 MNHNY and CDR2 SVGAGI (reference sequence). The CDR3: CASSYGTGTYEQYF. The CDR3 DNA sequence: TGTGCCAGCAGTTACGGGACAGGGACGTACGAGCAGTACTTC.

Here the CDR3 DNA reads TGTGCCAGCACCGTTGGCCGGGGAGGAGACACTGAAGCTTTCTTT. Encoded protein: CASTVGRGGDTEAFF. This chain uses TRBV7-3 with TRBJ1-1; D gene ambiguous. The CDR3 loop spans 15 amino acids. Trimming removed 7 bases from V and 3 bases from J, with 18 bases in between. The V gene's germline CDR1 is SGHTA and CDR2 FQGTGA.

The chain combines TRBV5-1 with TRBJ2-5, with D hard to call. The germline V and J ends were trimmed by 4 bases and 5 bases, with 12 bases remaining between them. CDR1 and CDR2 (germline): SGHRS, YFSETQ. The CDR3 contains 13 residues. The CDR3 loop is CASSITVSETQYF. CDR3 DNA sequence: TGCGCCAGCAGCATCACCGTTAGCGAGACCCAGTACTTC.

V and J are TRBV7-3 and TRBJ2-5; D is uncertain. The CDR3 contains 13 residues. V was trimmed by 3 bases and J by 4 bases, leaving 9 bases between them. Germline V CDR1 and CDR2: SGHTA, FQGTGA. DNA of the CDR3: TGTGCCAGCAGCTTCGAACGTGGAGAGACCCAGTACTTC. It codes for CASSFERGETQYF.

The chain uses TRBV30 and TRBJ1-4; 8 bases are a match to TRBD1. CDR1 GTSNPN and CDR2 SVGIG come from the germline V gene (reference sequence). The CDR3 has 13 residues. V lost 2 bases and J lost 12; bases outside the gene matches: 8. CDR3 DNA: TGTGCCTGGAGTTCGACAGGGGTAGTGGAACTGTTTTTT. This gives the protein CAWSSTGVVELFF.

CDR3 nucleotide sequence: TGTGCCAGTAGTATTAGCTCGACAGGGCAGACTTACAATGAGCAGTTCTTC. Protein: CASSISSTGQTYNEQFF. This sequence joins TRBV19 and TRBJ2-1, with 7 nucleotides matching TRBD1. Per the germline V gene, CDR1 is LNHDA and CDR2 is SQIVND (reference sequence). V lost 3 bases and J lost 4; bases outside the gene matches: 12. This CDR3 comprises 17 residues.

The V and J genes are TRBV7-2 and TRBJ2-3, with D tentatively TRBD1 (5 bases). CDR1 is SGHTA, CDR2 FQGNSA, per germline. CDR3 size: 12 residues. V shed 5 bases and J shed 7 bases, with 10 bases lying between them. For the CDR3, the DNA is TGTGCCAGCAGCCAGCAGGGAAATACGCAGTATTTT. It is translated as CASSQQGNTQYF.

The gene calls are TRBV5-1 and TRBJ2-7, with 9 positions matching TRBD1. Germline V gene lookup returns CDR1 SGHRS and CDR2 YFSETQ. The CDR3 is made up of 15 amino acids. V shed 0 bases, J shed 6 bases, and the junction held 7 bases outside the gene matches. This CDR3 reads CASSLEGTGLAEQYF. The CDR3 DNA follows: TGCGCCAGCAGCTTGGAAGGGACAGGGTTGGCCGAGCAGTACTTC.

This clone was counted a few times. CDR3 DNA sequence: TGTGCCAGTAGTCCGCCGCAGCGGGGGTTAACTGAGGGAGAGACCCAGTACTTC. Its protein product is CASSPPQRGLTEGETQYF. The J gene is TRBJ2-5, the V gene TRBV19, with TRBD2 matching over 8 bases. CDR1 LNHDA and CDR2 SQIVND come from the germline V gene (reference sequence). The J segment lost 4 bases and the V segment lost 5 bases, leaving 18 bases of the junction unmatched. This CDR3 comprises 18 residues. The full variable domain, rest sourced from reference TRBV19 and TRBJ2-5, is DGGITQSPKYLFRKEGQNVTLSCEQNLNHDAMYWYRQDPGQGLRLIYYSQIVNDFQKGDIAEGYSVSREKKESFPLTVTSAQKNPTAFYLCASSPPQRGLTEGETQYFGPGTRLLVL.

The V gene is TRBV20-1, the J gene TRBJ2-1, with D hard to call. CDR3 length: 11 amino acids. Trimming left V 0 bases short and J 4 bases short, with 1 base between. The V gene's germline CDR1 is DFQATT and CDR2 SNEGSKA (reference sequence). The CDR3 DNA sequence: TGCAGTGCTAGAGATTACAATGAGCAGTTCTTC. The encoded protein is CSARDYNEQFF.

The CDR3 DNA follows: TGTGCCAGTAGTGACCGGACAGGGGGATCTGGCTACACCTTC. This encodes CASSDRTGGSGYTF. The V and J genes are TRBV19 and TRBJ1-2, with 10 bases matching TRBD1. The V gene end was trimmed by 5 bases and the J gene end by 7 bases; junction bases not matched to a gene: 7. This CDR3 has 14 amino acids. Germline V gene data show CDR1 as LNHDA and CDR2 as SQIVND (reference sequence).

The chain uses TRBV5-4 and TRBJ2-5; D may be TRBD2 (5 bases). Deletions cut 4 bases from V and 2 bases from J, with 12 bases between. This CDR3 has 14 residues. CDR1 and CDR2 from the germline V gene are SGHNT and YYREEE (reference sequence). The CDR3: CASSLLVGQETQYF. DNA of the CDR3: TGTGCCAGCAGCCTACTAGTCGGACAAGAGACCCAGTACTTC.

The V and J genes are TRBV5-1 and TRBJ2-5, with TRBD2 as a possible D gene (5 bases). Germline CDR1 SGHRS, CDR2 YFSETQ. The CDR3 spans 13 residues. Trimming cost V 3 bases and J 1 base, with 7 bases left between them. The DNA of the CDR3 is TGCGCCAGCAGCTGGGAGAGCCAAGAGACCCAGTACTTC. This encodes CASSWESQETQYF.

This rearrangement joins TRBV6-5 to TRBJ1-1, with a weak D call TRBD1 (6 bases). The CDR3 runs 15 residues. Between the trimmed V and J ends, which lost 0 bases and 4 bases, there was a span of 12 bases. Germline loops: CDR1 MNHEY, CDR2 SVGAGI. The CDR3 loop is CASSYSGGHATEAFF. CDR3 nucleotide sequence: TGTGCCAGCAGTTACTCGGGGGGGCATGCCACTGAAGCTTTCTTT.

There are a few counts of this clone. The chain uses TRBV20-1 and TRBJ1-2; D is ambiguous. Germline assignment: CDR1 DFQATT and CDR2 SNEGSKA (reference sequence). Trimming left V 6 bases short and J 4 bases short, with 9 bases between. This CDR3 is 11 amino acids long. The CDR3 DNA sequence: TGCAGTGCCAACGACATCTATGGCTACACCTTC. Encoded protein: CSANDIYGYTF.

This chain links TRBV5-4 with TRBJ1-5; D possibly corresponds to TRBD1 (6 bases). Germline V gives CDR1 SGHNT, CDR2 YYREEE (reference sequence). V was clipped by 4 bases and J by 7 bases, with 12 bases between them. The CDR3 has 13 residues. CDR3 nucleotide sequence: TGTGCCAGCAGCGAGGAGGGGGGCCAGCCCCAGCATTTT. This sequence encodes CASSEEGGQPQHF.

The J gene is TRBJ1-3, the V gene TRBV9, with D maybe TRBD1 (5 bases). V was cut by 4 bases and J by 2 bases, with 22 bases left in between. The CDR3 length is 18 residues. The germline V gene encodes CDR1 SGDLS and CDR2 YYNGEE. CDR3 DNA: TGTGCCAGCAGCCCCCGGGATCCCCCCGGACAACCTGGAAACACCATATATTTT. It encodes CASSPRDPPGQPGNTIYF. The full variable domain, rest sourced from reference TRBV9 and TRBJ1-3, is DSGVTQTPKHLITATGQRVTLRCSPRSGDLSVYWYQQSLDQGLQFLIQYYNGEERAKGNILERFSAQQFPDLHSELNLSSLELGDSALYFCASSPRDPPGQPGNTIYFGEGSWLTVV.

This clone was recorded once. The chain employs TRBV5-1 and TRBJ2-6; 8 positions match TRBD1. V trimming: 7 bases; J trimming: 2 bases; junction bases outside the gene matches: 8. There are 16 residues in the CDR3. Germline V gene lookup returns CDR1 SGHRS and CDR2 YFSETQ. The CDR3 bases are TGCGCCAGCGACCCCGGACAGGGCGCTGGGGCCAACGTCCTGACTTTC. Amino acids: CASDPGQGAGANVLTF.